This entry concerns a single TCR beta chain. As handled by the study authors: Counts of nucleated cells, estimated from reference gene primer amplification, were obtained. TCRdb keeps only in-frame clones here, not all; method: immunoSEQ multiplex PCR. V and J calls and clone size are copied from that table; D and trimming were computed from the DNA. The data hold about 190,000 clones, with 80% to 85% observed a single time. The CDR3 loop spans 13 amino acids. Germline values: CDR1 LNHDA, CDR2 SQIVND (reference sequence). V shed 5 bases and J shed 9 bases, with 14 bases lying between them. This specimen belongs to a study of blood T cell repertoires in COVID-19. Overall study: The study drew acute and convalescent COVID-19 samples from the United States, Italy and Spain. Sample material is recorded as cDNA or gDNA derived from T cells, B-cell-depleted T cells, or PBMCs.

The sequenced sample was peripheral blood. This receptor was obtained from a human donor in a cohort sampled during active COVID-19. J is TRBJ1-5 and V is TRBV19, with D possibly matching TRBD1 (6 bases). CDR3 region: CASSDRSFMPQHF. CDR3 sequence (DNA): TGTGCCAGTAGTGACAGGTCCTTCATGCCCCAGCATTTT. Filled out from reference TRBV19 and TRBJ1-5, the complete variable domain reads DGGITQSPKYLFRKEGQNVTLSCEQNLNHDAMYWYRQDPGQGLRLIYYSQIVNDFQKGDIAEGYSVSREKKESFPLTVTSAQKNPTAFYLCASSDRSFMPQHFGDGTRLSIL.